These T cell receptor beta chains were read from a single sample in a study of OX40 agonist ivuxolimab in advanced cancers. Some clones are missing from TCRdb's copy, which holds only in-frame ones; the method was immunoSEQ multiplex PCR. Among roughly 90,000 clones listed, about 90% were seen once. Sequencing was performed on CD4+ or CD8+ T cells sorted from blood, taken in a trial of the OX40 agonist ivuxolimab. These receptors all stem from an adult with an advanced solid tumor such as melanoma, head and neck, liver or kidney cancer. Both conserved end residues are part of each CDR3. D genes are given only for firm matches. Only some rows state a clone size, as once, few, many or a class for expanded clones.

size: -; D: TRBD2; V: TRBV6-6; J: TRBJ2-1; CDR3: CASSPAGEGYNEQFF; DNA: TGTGCCAGCAGTCCCGCGGGAGAGGGGTACAATGAGCAGTTCTTC
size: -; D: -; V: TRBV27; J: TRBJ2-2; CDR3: CASSLGVSGNGDGELFF; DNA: TGTGCCAGCAGTTTAGGGGTTTCAGGGAACGGCGACGGGGAGCTGTTTTTT
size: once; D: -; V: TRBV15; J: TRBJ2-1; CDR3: CATSGLGSYNEQFF; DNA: TGTGCCACCAGCGGCCTGGGAAGCTACAATGAGCAGTTCTTC
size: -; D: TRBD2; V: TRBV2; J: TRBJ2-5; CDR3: CASSEPGLAGGGETQYF; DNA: TGTGCCAGCAGTGAACCCGGATTAGCGGGAGGGGGAGAGACCCAGTACTTC
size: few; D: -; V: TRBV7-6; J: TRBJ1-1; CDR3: CASRTLNTEAFF; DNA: TGTGCCAGCAGAACATTGAACACTGAAGCTTTCTTT
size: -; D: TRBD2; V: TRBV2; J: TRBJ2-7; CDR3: CASSEPTSGSLEQYF; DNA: TGTGCCAGCAGTGAGCCGACTAGCGGGAGTCTCGAGCAGTACTTC
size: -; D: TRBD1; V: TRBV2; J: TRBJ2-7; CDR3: CASRVEPGQEFGEQYF; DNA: TGTGCCAGCAGAGTCGAACCGGGACAGGAGTTTGGCGAGCAGTACTTC
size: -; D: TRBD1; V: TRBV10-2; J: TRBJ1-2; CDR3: CASSESDGQGPNYGYTF; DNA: TGCGCCAGCAGTGAGTCGGACGGACAGGGACCTAACTATGGCTACACCTTC
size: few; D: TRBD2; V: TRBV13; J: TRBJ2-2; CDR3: CASSLGGTSGSRNTGELFF; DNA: TGTGCCAGCAGCTTAGGTGGGACTAGCGGGAGCCGGAACACCGGGGAGCTGTTTTTT
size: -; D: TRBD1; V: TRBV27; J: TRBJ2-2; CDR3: CASSGGQGLTGELFF; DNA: TGTGCCAGCAGTGGGGGACAGGGCTTGACTGGGGAGCTGTTTTTT
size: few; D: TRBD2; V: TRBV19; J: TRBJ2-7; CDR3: CASSMAGEVHEQYF; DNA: TGTGCCAGTAGTATGGCGGGAGAGGTCCACGAGCAGTACTTC
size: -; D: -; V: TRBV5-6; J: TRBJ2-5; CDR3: CASSPGRQETQYF; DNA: TGTGCCAGCAGCCCAGGACGGCAAGAGACCCAGTACTTC
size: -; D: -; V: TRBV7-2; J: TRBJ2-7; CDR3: CASAETYYEQYF; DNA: TGTGCCTCAGCGGAAACATACTACGAGCAGTACTTC
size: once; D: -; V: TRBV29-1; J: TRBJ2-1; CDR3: CSVEFGGIYNEQFF; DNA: TGCAGCGTTGAATTTGGCGGAATCTACAATGAGCAGTTCTTC
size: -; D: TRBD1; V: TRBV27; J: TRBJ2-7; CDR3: CASSLTGGNAYEQYF; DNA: TGTGCCAGCAGTCTCACAGGGGGTAACGCCTACGAGCAGTACTTC
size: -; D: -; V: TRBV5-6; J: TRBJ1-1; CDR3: CASSFPGNTEAFF; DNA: TGTGCCAGCAGCTTCCCTGGGAACACTGAAGCTTTCTTT
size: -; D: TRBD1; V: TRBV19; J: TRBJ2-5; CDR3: CASRGTGGRETQYF; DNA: TGTGCCAGTAGAGGGACAGGGGGCCGAGAGACCCAGTACTTC
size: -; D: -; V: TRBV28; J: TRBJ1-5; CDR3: CASSFQGRLGSQPQHF; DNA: TGTGCCAGCAGTTTCCAGGGACGGCTGGGAAGTCAGCCCCAGCATTTT
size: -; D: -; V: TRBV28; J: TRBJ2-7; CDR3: CASRASAYEQYF; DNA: TGTGCCAGCAGGGCTAGCGCCTACGAGCAGTACTTC
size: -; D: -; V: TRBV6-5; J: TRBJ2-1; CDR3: CASSYSTAGYNEQFF; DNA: TGTGCCAGCAGTTACTCGACGGCAGGGTACAATGAGCAGTTCTTC
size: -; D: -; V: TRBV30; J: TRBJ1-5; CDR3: CAWRRGFGSNQPQHF; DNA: TGTGCCTGGAGAAGGGGATTTGGGAGCAATCAGCCCCAGCATTTT
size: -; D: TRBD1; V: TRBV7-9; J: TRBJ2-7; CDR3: CASSTGALYEQYF; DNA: TGTGCCAGCAGTACAGGGGCCCTCTACGAGCAGTACTTC
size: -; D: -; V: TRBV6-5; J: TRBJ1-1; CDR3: CASTQSGGAATEAFF; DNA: TGTGCCAGCACCCAGAGCGGGGGGGCCGCCACTGAAGCTTTCTTT
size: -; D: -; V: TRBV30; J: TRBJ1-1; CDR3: CAWNAGDTEAFF; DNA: TGTGCCTGGAACGCGGGGGACACTGAAGCTTTCTTT
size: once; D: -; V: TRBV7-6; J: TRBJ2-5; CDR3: CASSFSAGQNQETQYF; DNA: TGTGCCAGCAGCTTTTCCGCGGGACAAAACCAAGAGACCCAGTACTTC
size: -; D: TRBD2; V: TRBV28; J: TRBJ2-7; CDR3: CASSYAGENSYEQYF; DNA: TGTGCCAGCAGTTACGCGGGGGAAAACTCCTACGAGCAGTACTTC
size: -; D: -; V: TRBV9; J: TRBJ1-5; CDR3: CASSVDEHLSNQPQHF; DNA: TGTGCCAGCAGCGTAGACGAACATCTTAGCAATCAGCCCCAGCATTTT
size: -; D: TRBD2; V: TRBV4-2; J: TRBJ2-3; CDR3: CASSQEQAPTGGDTQYF; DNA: TGTGCCAGCAGCCAAGAACAGGCCCCGACGGGAGGGGATACGCAGTATTTT
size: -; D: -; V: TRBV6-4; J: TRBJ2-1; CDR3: CASSDSGGSEQFF; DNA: TGTGCCAGCAGTGACTCCGGGGGAAGTGAGCAGTTCTTC
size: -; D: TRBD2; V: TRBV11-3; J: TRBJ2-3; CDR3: CASSILAGVTDTQYF; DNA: TGTGCCAGCAGCATCTTAGCGGGAGTCACAGATACGCAGTATTTT
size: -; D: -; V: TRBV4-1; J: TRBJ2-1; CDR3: CASSQGLAYEQFF; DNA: TGCGCCAGCAGCCAGGGTCTAGCGTATGAGCAGTTCTTC
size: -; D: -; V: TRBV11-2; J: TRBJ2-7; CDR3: CASSPSYEQYF; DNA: TGTGCCAGCAGCCCATCCTACGAGCAGTACTTC
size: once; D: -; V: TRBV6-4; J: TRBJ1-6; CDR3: CASSPGGFSPLHF; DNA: TGTGCCAGCTCCCCCGGAGGTTTTTCACCCCTCCACTTT
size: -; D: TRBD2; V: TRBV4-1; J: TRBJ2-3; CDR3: CASSQVTGGPISTDTQYF; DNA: TGCGCCAGCAGCCAAGTCACGGGAGGGCCAATTAGCACAGATACGCAGTATTTT
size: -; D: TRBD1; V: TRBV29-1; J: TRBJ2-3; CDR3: CSVTGGNTDTQYF; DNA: TGCAGCGTGACAGGGGGTAACACAGATACGCAGTATTTT
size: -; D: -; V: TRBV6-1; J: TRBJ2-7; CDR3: CASTQGIHEQYF; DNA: TGTGCCAGCACACAAGGGATCCACGAGCAGTACTTC
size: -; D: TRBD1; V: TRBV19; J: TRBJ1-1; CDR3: CASSNYRGLIEAFF; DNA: TGTGCCAGTAGTAACTACAGGGGGCTGATTGAAGCTTTCTTT
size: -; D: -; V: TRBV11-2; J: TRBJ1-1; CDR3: CASSLGPGGTEAFF; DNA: TGTGCCAGCAGCTTAGGGCCGGGTGGTACTGAAGCTTTCTTT
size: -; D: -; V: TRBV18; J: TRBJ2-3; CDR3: CASSPLGQSEDTQYF; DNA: TGTGCCAGCTCACCACTCGGGCAGTCGGAAGATACGCAGTATTTT
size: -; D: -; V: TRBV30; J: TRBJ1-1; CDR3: CAWSITGPEAFF; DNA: TGTGCCTGGAGTATAACAGGGCCGGAAGCTTTCTTT
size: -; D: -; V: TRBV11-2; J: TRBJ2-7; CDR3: CASSLEAWGEQYF; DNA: TGTGCCAGCAGCTTAGAGGCTTGGGGCGAGCAGTACTTC
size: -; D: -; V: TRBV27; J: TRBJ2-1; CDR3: CASSFSRRYNEQFF; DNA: TGTGCCAGCAGTTTCTCTAGGAGATACAATGAGCAGTTCTTC
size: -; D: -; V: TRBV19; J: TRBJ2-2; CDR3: CASSYRRDDTGELFF; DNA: TGTGCCAGTAGTTACAGACGCGATGACACCGGGGAGCTGTTTTTT
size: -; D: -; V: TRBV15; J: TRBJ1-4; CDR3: CATSRAPWGSTNEKLFF; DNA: TGTGCCACCAGCAGAGCCCCGTGGGGGTCAACTAATGAAAAACTGTTTTTT
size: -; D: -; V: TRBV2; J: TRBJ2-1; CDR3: CASSPHRDSYEYNEQFF; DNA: TGTGCCAGCAGTCCTCACCGGGACTCCTATGAATACAATGAGCAGTTCTTC
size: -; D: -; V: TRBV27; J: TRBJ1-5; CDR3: CASSLTGRVNQPQHF; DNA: TGTGCCAGCAGTTTAACAGGGAGGGTCAATCAGCCCCAGCATTTT
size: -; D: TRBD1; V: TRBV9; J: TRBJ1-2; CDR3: CASSVGQGDGYTF; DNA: TGTGCCAGCAGCGTAGGACAGGGGGATGGCTACACCTTC
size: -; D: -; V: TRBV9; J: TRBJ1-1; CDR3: CASSVTGNTEAFF; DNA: TGTGCCAGCAGCGTAACGGGGAACACTGAAGCTTTCTTT
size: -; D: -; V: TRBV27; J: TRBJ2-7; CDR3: CASSPRGHSYEQYF; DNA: TGTGCCAGCAGCCCGCGCGGTCACTCCTACGAGCAGTACTTC
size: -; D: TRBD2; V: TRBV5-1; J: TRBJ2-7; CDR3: CASSPGGAYEQYF; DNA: TGCGCCAGCAGCCCGGGAGGGGCTTACGAGCAGTACTTC
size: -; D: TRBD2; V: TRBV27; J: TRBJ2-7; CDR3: CASSLSQASGKLF; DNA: TGTGCCAGCAGTTTATCTCAAGCTAGCGGGAAACTCTTC
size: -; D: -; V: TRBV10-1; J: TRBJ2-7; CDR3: CASSEGGDYEQYF; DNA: TGCGCCAGCAGTGAAGGTGGGGACTACGAGCAGTACTTC
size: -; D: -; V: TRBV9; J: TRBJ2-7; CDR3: CASSGGEPYGQYF; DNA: TGTGCCAGCAGCGGAGGGGAACCATACGGGCAGTACTTC
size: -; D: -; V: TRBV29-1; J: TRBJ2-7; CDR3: CSVEINQGEQYF; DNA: TGCAGCGTTGAAATTAACCAGGGCGAGCAGTACTTC
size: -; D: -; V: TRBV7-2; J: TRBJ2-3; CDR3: CASSTYTDTQYF; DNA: TGTGCCAGCAGCACCTACACAGATACGCAGTATTTT